Included here is one T cell receptor beta chain sequence, with context. These data belong to a study of blood T cell repertoires in COVID-19. About the study: Sample material is recorded as cDNA or gDNA derived from T cells, B-cell-depleted T cells, or PBMCs.

TCRdb's table, derived via immunoSEQ multiplex PCR, lists solely in-frame clones and lacks some. The sample holds around 180,000 clones, about 84% seen once. Study members were between 18 and 89 years old and lived in 20 to 30 US regions. Clinical histories supplied by participants themselves formed the basis of cohort assignment. The CDR3 length is 15 residues. Germline loops: CDR1 SGHAT, CDR2 FQNNGV. Trimming removed 1 base at V and 2 bases at J, with 9 bases between. Sequencing input: PBMCs or T cells enriched from blood (not recorded which). The genes are TRBV11-2 and TRBJ1-3; no firm D call. The sequence was obtained from a woman aged 25 to 39 who had recovered from COVID-19. The CDR3 reads CASSLGPQAGNTIYF. The CDR3 DNA follows: TGTGCCAGCAGCTTAGGGCCTCAGGCTGGAAACACCATATATTTT.